Below, one T cell receptor (beta chain) is given with its context. The V end lost 2 bases, the J end lost 10 bases, and 11 bases lay between the germline ends. The CDR3 covers 13 residues. In germline, CDR1 is MNHEY, CDR2 SVGAGI. Depths of 1 in 200,000 to 1 in 1 million T cells were the sequencing target. Sequencing used immunoSEQ multiplex PCR; TCRdb keeps in-frame clones, though not all of them. The repertoire has some 200,000 clones, 79% of them found once; the top ten carry roughly an eighth. The data were obtained in a study of cytotoxic CD8 clonotypes in ibrutinib-treated CLL. The receptor's source is a human donor with chronic lymphocytic leukemia. The material was PBMCs, obtained after 12 months of ibrutinib treatment. This chain connects TRBV6-5 to TRBJ1-4; no firm D call. The CDR3 nucleotides read TGTGCCAGCAGTTACGGGCAACGCCGAAAACTGTTTTTT. It codes for CASSYGQRRKLFF.